This passage covers 32 T cell receptor beta chains from one sample sequenced in a study of identical twins. TCRdb re-called the 5' RACE reads with MiXCR, one entry per CDR3 protein. The sample has roughly 1.6 million distinct CDR3 sequences, under 35% seen once. The sample consisted of cord blood. The receptors here all came from a newborn girl in good health.

V gene TRBV20-1 combines with J gene TRBJ2-3; D unresolved. In germline, CDR1 is DFQATT, CDR2 SNEGSKA (reference sequence). This CDR3 contains 13 residues. The V end lost 7 bases, the J end lost 1 base, and 12 bases lay between the germline ends. For the CDR3, the DNA is TGCAGTGGGACGCACCCCGGCACAGATACGCAGTATTTT. It encodes CSGTHPGTDTQYF.

This clonotype has more than one count but fewer than ten. The rearrangement joins TRBV7-9 to TRBJ2-3, with D unresolved. CDR3 length: 15 amino acids. Germline CDR1 reads SEHNR; CDR2 reads FQNEAQ (reference sequence). Deletions cut 5 bases from V and 1 base from J, with 13 bases between. The CDR3 nucleotides are TGTGCCAGCAGCCGGATCTATTTGGGCACAGATACGCAGTATTTT. As protein: CASSRIYLGTDTQYF.

Comment on this clonotype: This may be a read error, as it is one base from a much larger clone. For the CDR3, the DNA is TGCGCCAGCAGCCAAGGGGTAGCGGGAGGGCTAAATGAGCAGTACTTC. Its protein is CASSQGVAGGLNEQYF. The genes are TRBV4-3 and TRBJ2-5, with 11 nucleotides matching TRBD2. The CDR3 contains 16 residues. Losses at the gene ends were 1 base for V and 11 bases for J; bases not matched to a gene: 12. The germline V gene encodes CDR1 LGHNA and CDR2 YSLEER.

This chain uses TRBV20-1 with TRBJ1-1; 7 positions match TRBD1. Germline V gene lookup returns CDR1 DFQATT and CDR2 SNEGSKA (reference sequence). Trimming took 3 bases from V and 3 from J; bases not matched to a gene: 4. The CDR3 has 13 residues. CDR3 sequence: CSASPQGDTEAFF. CDR3 DNA: TGCAGTGCTAGTCCCCAGGGGGACACTGAAGCTTTCTTT.

About this clonotype itself: One junction end does not reproduce the germline sequence, and a read error may be involved. CDR3 DNA sequence: TGCGCCAGCAGCCAAGATACGGCGGCTAACTATGGCTACACCTTC. It yields the protein CASSQDTAANYGYTF. This sequence joins TRBV3-1 and TRBJ1-2; D uncertain. The CDR3 has 15 residues. The germline gives CDR1 LGHDT, CDR2 YNNKEL (reference sequence).

CDR3 in DNA: TGCAGCGTTGAAGATCGCGGGACGACAGATACGCAGTATTTT. Protein: CSVEDRGTTDTQYF. This chain connects TRBV29-1 to TRBJ2-3, with a tentative D call TRBD2 (6 bases). The CDR3 has 14 amino acids. Trimming pared 0 bases from V and 3 bases from J, leaving 10 bases between. Germline values: CDR1 SQVTM, CDR2 ANQGSEA.

This clonotype was observed a handful of times. This rearrangement joins TRBV5-1 to TRBJ1-1, with D maybe TRBD1 (5 bases). Trimming cost V 0 bases and J 2 bases, with 11 bases left between them. CDR3 length equals 15 residues. The V gene's germline CDR1 is SGHRS and CDR2 YFSETQ. CDR3 DNA sequence: TGCGCCAGCAGCTTGGCCAGAGGGGACAACACTGAAGCTTTCTTT. Translating it yields CASSLARGDNTEAFF.

This clonotype was detected only a few times. The V and J genes are TRBV10-1 and TRBJ2-3, with 8 bases fitting TRBD2. The germline V gene has CDR1 WNHNN and CDR2 SYGVQD (reference sequence). Unmatched junction bases numbered 14, after V lost 6 bases and J lost 6 bases. This CDR3 is 16 amino acids long. CDR3: CASSKIGSGVPDTQYF. Here the CDR3 DNA reads TGCGCCAGCAGCAAAATCGGTAGCGGGGTCCCGGATACGCAGTATTTT.

With respect to this clonotype: One end of the junction fails to match germline, which may point to a read error. This chain joins TRBV27 and TRBJ2-5; D remains ambiguous. The DNA end lines up better with TRBJ2-7; the J call may be wrong. This CDR3 region has 13 residues. In germline, CDR1 is MNHEY, CDR2 SMNVEV (reference sequence). The DNA for the CDR3 is TGTGCCGGCAGTTTCTCCGGGTCCTACGAGCAGTACTTC. This gives the protein CAGSFSGSYEQYF.

This chain links TRBV27 with TRBJ1-2; 8 bases map to TRBD1. The V and J ends lost 3 bases and 5 bases, in that order; junction bases with no gene match: 5. Germline V gene lookup returns CDR1 MNHEY and CDR2 SMNVEV (reference sequence). The CDR3 runs to 14 residues. The CDR3 spells CASSFRGQPYGYTF. CDR3 nucleotides: TGTGCCAGCAGTTTCAGGGGGCAACCGTATGGCTACACCTTC.

This clonotype was recorded at least ten times. CDR3 loop: CASSFEGGEDTQYF. The CDR3 coding sequence is TGTGCCAGCAGCTTTGAAGGGGGTGAAGATACGCAGTATTTT. This sequence joins TRBV11-2 and TRBJ2-3; weak D call: TRBD1 (6 bases). Germline V gene sequence: CDR1 SGHAT, CDR2 FQNNGV. The CDR3 is 14 residues long. Trimming cost V 3 bases and J 5 bases, with 12 bases left between them.

This clonotype was detected only once. A junction end diverges from the germline sequence, so it may reflect a read error. The gene calls are TRBV5-1 and TRBJ1-6; possible D gene TRBD1, 5 bases. The CDR3 loop spans 16 amino acids. Germline CDR1 is SGHRS and CDR2 is YFSETQ. Here the CDR3 DNA reads TGCGCCAGCAGCCCCCAGGGAGGACCGGATAAGTCACCCCTCCACTTT. Translating gives CASSPQGGPDKSPLHF.

Here the CDR3 DNA reads TGCGCCAGCAGCCCTTTGGGACTAGCGGGAAGAGTTTCCTACAATGAGCAGTTCTTC. It translates to CASSPLGLAGRVSYNEQFF. This rearrangement joins TRBV4-1 to TRBJ2-1; 13 bases agree with TRBD2. After removal of 4 bases from V and 1 base from J, the junction contained 10 bases not matched to a gene. CDR3 length equals 19 residues. Germline CDR1 MGHRA, CDR2 YSYEKL.

This clonotype was detected only a few times. V and J are TRBV10-3 and TRBJ1-4; possibly TRBD1 for D (5 bases). There are 16 residues in the CDR3. Germline CDR1 and CDR2: ENHRY and SYGVKD. V was shortened by 0 bases and J by 2 bases, with 10 bases between the two germline ends. This CDR3 is CAISESGEATNEKLFF. The CDR3 DNA reads as TGTGCCATCAGTGAGTCGGGGGAGGCGACTAATGAAAAACTGTTTTTT.

In this sample, this clonotype turned up many times. This rearrangement joins TRBV24-1 to TRBJ2-7; maybe TRBD2 (6 bases). Germline V lookup: CDR1 KGHDR, CDR2 SFDVKD. With 4 bases removed from V and 1 base from J, the gap between germline ends came to 13 bases. This CDR3 has 15 residues. The CDR3 nucleotides are TGTGCCACCAGTGAGGGGACTCCTTCATCCTACGAGCAGTACTTC. Translated: CATSEGTPSSYEQYF.

This clonotype was found many times. This chain connects TRBV15 to TRBJ2-7; no definite D call. V was cut by 4 bases and J by 3 bases, with 7 bases left in between. Germline CDR1 and CDR2: LNHNV and YYDKDF (reference sequence). The CDR3 runs to 12 residues. CDR3 DNA: TGTGCCACCAGCATATCTATCTACGAGCAGTACTTC. The encoded protein is CATSISIYEQYF.

This sequence joins TRBV20-1 and TRBJ1-2; tentative D call: TRBD1 (5 bases). V shed 6 bases and J shed 8 bases, with 16 bases lying between them. Per germline, CDR1 DFQATT and CDR2 SNEGSKA (reference sequence). The CDR3 covers 12 residues. The CDR3 protein is CSADRGFMGYTF. Here the CDR3 DNA reads TGCAGTGCCGATCGGGGCTTTATGGGCTACACCTTC.

The gene calls are TRBV5-1 and TRBJ1-6; D not certain. The germline gives CDR1 SGHRS, CDR2 YFSETQ. V lost 0 bases and J lost 14, with 15 bases in between. There are 14 residues in the CDR3. Here the CDR3 DNA reads TGCGCCAGCAGCTTGGTAGCAGAAAGTTTGGCCCTCCACTTT. Translating gives CASSLVAESLALHF.

This clonotype has more than one count but fewer than ten. The V gene is TRBV18, the J gene TRBJ1-6; D perhaps matches TRBD1 (5 bases). Germline V gene data show CDR1 as KGHSH and CDR2 as LQKENI. The V gene lost 3 bases and the J gene lost 7 bases, with 13 bases spanning the gap. This CDR3 has 15 amino acids. CDR3 DNA: TGTGCCAGCTCACCTCCCGGGGGTCTAAATTCACCCCTCCACTTT. This gives the protein CASSPPGGLNSPLHF.

This clonotype was seen only a few times. The genes are TRBV9 and TRBJ1-2, with D tentatively TRBD1 (5 bases). Trimming left V 7 bases short and J 1 base short, with 17 bases between. Per germline, CDR1 SGDLS and CDR2 YYNGEE. This CDR3 is built from 15 residues. Here the CDR3 reads CASSPKGFLNYGYTF. For the CDR3, the DNA is TGTGCCAGCTCCCCCAAGGGGTTCCTTAACTATGGCTACACCTTC.

This clonotype was observed a few times. CDR3 region: CASSVGLVRSAETQYF. CDR3 in DNA: TGTGCCAGCAGCGTGGGACTAGTAAGGTCGGCAGAGACCCAGTACTTC. The J gene is TRBJ2-5, the V gene TRBV7-2; 8 bases are a match to TRBD2. The CDR3 extends over 16 amino acids. The germline gives CDR1 SGHTA, CDR2 FQGNSA. The J segment lost 4 bases and the V segment lost 5 bases, leaving 12 bases of the junction unmatched.

Ten or more counts support this clonotype. This chain connects TRBV12-3 or TRBV12-4 to TRBJ2-4; 7 bases are a match to TRBD1. The CDR3 runs to 15 residues. The V and J ends lost 5 bases and 1 base, in that order; junction bases with no gene match: 5. The CDR3 bases are TGTGCCAGCAGTCCTAAGGACAGGGCCAAAAACATTCAGTACTTC. It yields the protein CASSPKDRAKNIQYF.

The V call is TRBV9, the J call TRBJ1-2; the D gene is possibly TRBD1 (6 bases). This CDR3 is built from 16 residues. CDR1 and CDR2 from the germline V gene are SGDLS and YYNGEE. V was pared by 0 bases and J by 6 bases, with 18 bases between. The CDR3 here is CASSVAPGRQGNGYTF. CDR3 nucleotide sequence: TGTGCCAGCAGCGTAGCCCCAGGAAGGCAGGGGAATGGCTACACCTTC.

This clonotype came up many times. V gene TRBV2 combines with J gene TRBJ2-7; D is undetermined. The germline CDR1 and CDR2 sequences are SNHLY and FYNNEI. The CDR3 sequence is 11 residues long. Deletions cut 4 bases from V and 3 bases from J, with 4 bases between. CDR3 sequence: CASSGHYEQYF. Here the CDR3 DNA reads TGTGCCAGCAGTGGACACTACGAGCAGTACTTC.

This sequence joins TRBV3-1 and TRBJ1-1; 7 bases agree with TRBD1. Germline lookup yields CDR1 LGHDT and CDR2 YNNKEL (reference sequence). The CDR3 consists of 13 residues. The V segment lost 5 bases and the J segment 7 bases; nucleotides outside the gene matches: 7. In DNA, the CDR3 is TGTGCCAGCAGCGCTACAGGGGTAGGTGAAGCTTTCTTT. It yields the protein CASSATGVGEAFF.

The table lists this clonotype with a few counts. This rearrangement joins TRBV20-1 to TRBJ2-7; TRBD1 is a possible D gene (6 bases). This CDR3 region has 13 residues. V gave up 6 bases and J gave up 5 bases, with 17 bases separating them. Germline V gene data show CDR1 as DFQATT and CDR2 as SNEGSKA (reference sequence). CDR3 DNA: TGCAGTGCGGATCTACCCCAGGGGCACGAGCAGTACTTC. It is translated as CSADLPQGHEQYF.

This clonotype was detected only a few times. This chain connects TRBV7-9 to TRBJ2-5, with D perhaps matching TRBD1 (6 bases). Deletions cut 5 bases from V and 2 bases from J, with 15 bases between. Germline-derived CDR1 and CDR2 are SEHNR and FQNEAQ (reference sequence). This CDR3 has 15 amino acids. This chain's CDR3 is CASSLQRGSQETQYF. Here the CDR3 DNA reads TGTGCCAGCAGCCTTCAGAGGGGGAGTCAAGAGACCCAGTACTTC.

This rearrangement joins TRBV20-1 to TRBJ2-7, with 9 bases matching TRBD2. J gave up 4 bases and V 5 bases, and 12 bases lay outside the gene matches. Germline CDR1 DFQATT, CDR2 SNEGSKA (reference sequence). This CDR3 has 15 residues. In DNA form, the CDR3 reads TGCAGTGCTTTCCGGACTGGCGGGAGGGTGTACGAGCAGTACTTC. It encodes CSAFRTGGRVYEQYF.

This sequence joins TRBV7-2 and TRBJ2-5; D perhaps matches TRBD1 (5 bases). Germline V gene lookup returns CDR1 SGHTA and CDR2 FQGNSA. V dropped 0 bases and J dropped 2 bases, with 10 bases sitting between them. The CDR3 length is 15 residues. The CDR3 loop is CASSLAQGLQETQYF. CDR3 DNA: TGTGCCAGCAGCTTAGCCCAGGGTTTACAAGAGACCCAGTACTTC.

This clonotype turned up a few times. The rearrangement links TRBV20-1 to TRBJ2-5; 12 bases line up with TRBD1. Germline-derived CDR1 and CDR2 are DFQATT and SNEGSKA (reference sequence). The CDR3 spans 16 residues. The junction had 13 bases not matched to a gene; V was cut back by 0 bases and J by 11 bases. The CDR3 loop reads CSARDYPRDRGLGQYF. In DNA, the CDR3 is TGCAGTGCTAGAGACTACCCCCGGGACAGGGGGCTAGGGCAGTACTTC.

The chain combines TRBV7-6 with TRBJ2-1, with 11 nucleotides matching TRBD2. The trim removed 2 bases at V and 4 bases at J, leaving 10 bases unmatched. Germline-derived CDR1 and CDR2 are SGHVS and FNYEAQ. The CDR3 runs 18 residues. CDR3 region: CASSLTSGSWAGYNEQFF. The DNA for the CDR3 is TGTGCCAGCAGCTTAACTAGCGGGAGTTGGGCCGGTTACAATGAGCAGTTCTTC.

This chain links TRBV5-1 with TRBJ2-3, with 7 positions matching TRBD2. The germline V gene has CDR1 SGHRS and CDR2 YFSETQ. The junction had 5 bases not matched to a gene; V was cut back by 1 base and J by 3 bases. This CDR3 region has 15 residues. CDR3 nucleotides: TGCGCCAGCAGCTTGTACACTAGCGATACAGATACGCAGTATTTT. This sequence encodes CASSLYTSDTDTQYF. Filled out from reference TRBV5-1 and TRBJ2-3, the complete variable domain reads KAGVTQTPRYLIKTRGQQVTLSCSPISGHRSVSWYQQTPGQGLQFLFEYFSETQRNKGNFPGRFSGRQFSNSRSEMNVSTLELGDSALYLCASSLYTSDTDTQYFGPGTRLTVL.